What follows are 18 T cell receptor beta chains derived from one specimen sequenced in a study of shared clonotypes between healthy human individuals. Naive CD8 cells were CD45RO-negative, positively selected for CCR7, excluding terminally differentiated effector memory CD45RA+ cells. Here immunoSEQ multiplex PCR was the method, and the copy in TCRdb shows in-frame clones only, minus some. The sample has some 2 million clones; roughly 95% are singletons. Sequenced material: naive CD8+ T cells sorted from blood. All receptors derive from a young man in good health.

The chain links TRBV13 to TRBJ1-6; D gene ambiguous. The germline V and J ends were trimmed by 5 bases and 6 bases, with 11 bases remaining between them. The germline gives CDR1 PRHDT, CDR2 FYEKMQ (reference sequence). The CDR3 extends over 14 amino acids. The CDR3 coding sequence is TGTGCCAGCAGCCTTGAGAGGACTAATTCACCCCTCCACTTT. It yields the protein CASSLERTNSPLHF.

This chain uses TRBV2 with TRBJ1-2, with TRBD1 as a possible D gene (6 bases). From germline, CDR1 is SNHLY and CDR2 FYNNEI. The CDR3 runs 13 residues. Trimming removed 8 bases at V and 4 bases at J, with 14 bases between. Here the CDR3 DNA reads TGTGCCAGCTCCGGACAGCTATTCTATGGCTACACCTTC. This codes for CASSGQLFYGYTF. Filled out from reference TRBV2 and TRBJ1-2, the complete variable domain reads EPEVTQTPSHQVTQMGQEVILRCVPISNHLYFYWYRQILGQKVEFLVSFYNNEISEKSEIFDDQFSVERPDGSNFTLKIRSTKLEDSAMYFCASSGQLFYGYTFGSGTRLTVV.

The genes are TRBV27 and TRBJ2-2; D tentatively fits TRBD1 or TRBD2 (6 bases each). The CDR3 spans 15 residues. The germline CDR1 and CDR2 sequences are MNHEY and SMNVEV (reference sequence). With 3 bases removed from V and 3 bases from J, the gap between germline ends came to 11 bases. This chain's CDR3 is CASSFGGPYTGELFF. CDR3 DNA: TGTGCCAGCAGTTTTGGGGGGCCTTACACCGGGGAGCTGTTTTTT.

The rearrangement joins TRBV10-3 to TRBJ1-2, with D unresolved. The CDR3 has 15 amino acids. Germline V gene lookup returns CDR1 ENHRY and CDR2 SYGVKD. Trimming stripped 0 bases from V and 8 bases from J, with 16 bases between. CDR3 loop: CAISESAQTFWGYTF. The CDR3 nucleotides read TGTGCCATCAGTGAGTCTGCACAGACCTTTTGGGGCTACACCTTC.

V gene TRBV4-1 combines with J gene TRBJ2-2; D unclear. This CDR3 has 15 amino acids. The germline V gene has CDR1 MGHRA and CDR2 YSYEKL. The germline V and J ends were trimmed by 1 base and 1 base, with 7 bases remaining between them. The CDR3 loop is CASSQGTLNTGELFF. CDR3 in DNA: TGCGCCAGCAGCCAAGGTACCTTGAACACCGGGGAGCTGTTTTTT.

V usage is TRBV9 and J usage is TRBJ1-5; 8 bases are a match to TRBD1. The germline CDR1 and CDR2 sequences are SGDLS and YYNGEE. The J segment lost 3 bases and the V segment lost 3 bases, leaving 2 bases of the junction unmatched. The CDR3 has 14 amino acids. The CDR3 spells CASSDRGNNQPQHF. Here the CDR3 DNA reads TGTGCCAGCAGCGACAGGGGGAACAATCAGCCCCAGCATTTT. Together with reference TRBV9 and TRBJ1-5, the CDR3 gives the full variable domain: DSGVTQTPKHLITATGQRVTLRCSPRSGDLSVYWYQQSLDQGLQFLIQYYNGEERAKGNILERFSAQQFPDLHSELNLSSLELGDSALYFCASSDRGNNQPQHFGDGTRLSIL.

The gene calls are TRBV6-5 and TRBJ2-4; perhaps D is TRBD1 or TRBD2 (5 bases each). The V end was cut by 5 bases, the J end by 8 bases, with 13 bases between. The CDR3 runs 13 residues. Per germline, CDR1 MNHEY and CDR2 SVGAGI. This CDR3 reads CASSPGTWDIQYF. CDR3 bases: TGTGCCAGCAGTCCAGGGACCTGGGACATTCAGTACTTC.

DNA for the CDR3: TGTGCCTGGAGTGTAATACCAAAGGAGGGGGAGCTGTTTTTT. As protein: CAWSVIPKEGELFF. The rearrangement uses TRBV30 and TRBJ2-2; D gene ambiguous. Trimming shortened V by 0 bases and J by 8 bases, and 13 bases separated the two germline ends. The CDR3 runs to 14 residues. CDR1 GTSNPN and CDR2 SVGIG come from the germline V gene (reference sequence). Using reference TRBV30 and TRBJ2-2 for the parts outside the CDR3, the full variable domain is SQTIHQWPATLVQPVGSPLSLECTVEGTSNPNLYWYRQAAGRGLQLLFYSVGIGQISSEVPQNLSASRPQDRQFILSSKKLLLSDSGFYLCAWSVIPKEGELFFGEGSRLTVL.

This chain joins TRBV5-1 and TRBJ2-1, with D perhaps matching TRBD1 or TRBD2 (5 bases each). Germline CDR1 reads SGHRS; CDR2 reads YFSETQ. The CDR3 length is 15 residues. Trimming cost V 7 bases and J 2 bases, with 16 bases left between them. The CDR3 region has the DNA TGCGCCAGCCGCGCTTGGGGGAGTCCCTACAATGAGCAGTTCTTC. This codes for CASRAWGSPYNEQFF. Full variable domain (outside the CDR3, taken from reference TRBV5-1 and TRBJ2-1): KAGVTQTPRYLIKTRGQQVTLSCSPISGHRSVSWYQQTPGQGLQFLFEYFSETQRNKGNFPGRFSGRQFSNSRSEMNVSTLELGDSALYLCASRAWGSPYNEQFFGPGTRLTVL.

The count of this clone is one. CDR3 loop: CASSLKTATEAFF. CDR3 nucleotides: TGCGCCAGCAGTCTAAAGACAGCCACTGAAGCTTTCTTT. V is TRBV5-1 and J is TRBJ1-1; perhaps TRBD1 as D (5 bases). This CDR3 comprises 13 residues. Germline lookup yields CDR1 SGHRS and CDR2 YFSETQ. V gave up 5 bases and J gave up 4 bases, with 12 bases separating them. The full variable domain, rest sourced from reference TRBV5-1 and TRBJ1-1, is KAGVTQTPRYLIKTRGQQVTLSCSPISGHRSVSWYQQTPGQGLQFLFEYFSETQRNKGNFPGRFSGRQFSNSRSEMNVSTLELGDSALYLCASSLKTATEAFFGQGTRLTVV.

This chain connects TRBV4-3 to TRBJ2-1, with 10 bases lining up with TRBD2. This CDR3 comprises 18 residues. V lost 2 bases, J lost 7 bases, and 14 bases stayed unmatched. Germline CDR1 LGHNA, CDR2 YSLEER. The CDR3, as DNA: TGCGCCAGCAGCCAACTTTTGGGCCTAGCGGGAGTTGGTAATGAGCAGTTCTTC. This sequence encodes CASSQLLGLAGVGNEQFF.

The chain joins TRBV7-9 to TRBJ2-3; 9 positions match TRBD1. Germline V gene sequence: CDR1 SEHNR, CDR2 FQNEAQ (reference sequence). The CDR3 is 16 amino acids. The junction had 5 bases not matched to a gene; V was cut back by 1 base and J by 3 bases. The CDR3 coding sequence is TGTGCCAGCAGCTTAGGGTGGGGACAGGGAACAGATACGCAGTATTTT. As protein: CASSLGWGQGTDTQYF.

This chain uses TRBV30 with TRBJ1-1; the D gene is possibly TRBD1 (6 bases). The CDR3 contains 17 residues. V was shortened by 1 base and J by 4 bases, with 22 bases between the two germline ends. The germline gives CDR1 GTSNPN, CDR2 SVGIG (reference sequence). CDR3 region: CAWSGLTADLQGTEAFF. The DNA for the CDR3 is TGTGCCTGGAGTGGCCTAACGGCTGACCTACAGGGCACTGAAGCTTTCTTT.

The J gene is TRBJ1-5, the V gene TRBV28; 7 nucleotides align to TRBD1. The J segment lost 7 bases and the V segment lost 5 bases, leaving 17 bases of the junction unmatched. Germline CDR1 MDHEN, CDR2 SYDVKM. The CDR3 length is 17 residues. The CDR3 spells CASSTLTTGSGGQPQHF. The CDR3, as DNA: TGTGCCAGCAGTACCTTAACGACAGGGTCTGGTGGGCAGCCCCAGCATTTT.

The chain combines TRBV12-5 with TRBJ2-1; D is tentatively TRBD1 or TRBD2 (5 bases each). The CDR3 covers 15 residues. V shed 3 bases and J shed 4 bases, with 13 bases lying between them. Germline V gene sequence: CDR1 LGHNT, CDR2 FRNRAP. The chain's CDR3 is CASGFDRGPYNEQFF. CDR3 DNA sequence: TGTGCTAGTGGTTTTGACCGGGGCCCTTACAATGAGCAGTTCTTC.

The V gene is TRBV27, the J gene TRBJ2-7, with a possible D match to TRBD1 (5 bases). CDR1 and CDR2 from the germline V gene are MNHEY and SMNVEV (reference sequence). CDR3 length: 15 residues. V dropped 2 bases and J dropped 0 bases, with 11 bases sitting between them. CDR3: CASSLIAGNSYEQYF. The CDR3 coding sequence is TGTGCCAGCAGTTTAATTGCAGGGAACTCCTACGAGCAGTACTTC.

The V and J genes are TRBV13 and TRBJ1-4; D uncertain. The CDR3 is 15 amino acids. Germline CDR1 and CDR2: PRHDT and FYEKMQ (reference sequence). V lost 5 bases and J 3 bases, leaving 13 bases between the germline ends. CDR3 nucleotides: TGTGCCAGCAGCCAAGGGCAATGGGCTAATGAAAAACTGTTTTTT. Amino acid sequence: CASSQGQWANEKLFF. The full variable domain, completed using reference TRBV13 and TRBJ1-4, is AAGVIQSPRHLIKEKRETATLKCYPIPRHDTVYWYQQGPGQDPQFLISFYEKMQSDKGSIPDRFSAQQFSDYHSELNMSSLELGDSALYFCASSQGQWANEKLFFGSGTQLSVL.

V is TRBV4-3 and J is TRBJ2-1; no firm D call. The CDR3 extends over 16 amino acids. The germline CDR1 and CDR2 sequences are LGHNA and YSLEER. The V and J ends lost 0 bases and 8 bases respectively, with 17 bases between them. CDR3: CASSQDVRLSSDEQFF. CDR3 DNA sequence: TGCGCCAGCAGCCAAGATGTCAGGCTCAGTTCCGATGAGCAGTTCTTC.